One sample yielded the 15 T cell receptor beta chains listed below, sequenced in a study of CD8+CD57+ T cells in acquired aplastic anemia. Genomic DNA templated the TCR beta VDJ and CDR3 profiling. MiXCR was run by TCRdb on the reads, yielding one entry per CDR3 protein. The sample shows under 200,000 distinct CDR3 sequences, approximately 40% of them seen only once. Sequencing was done on a sample of sorted CD4+, CD8+, or CD8+CD57+ T cells (not recorded which) from PBMCs. The source of these receptors is a human donor in good health.

This clonotype has at least ten counts. The chain has TRBV11-1 and TRBJ2-2; 11 bases match TRBD2. Germline lookup yields CDR1 SGHAT and CDR2 FQDESV (reference sequence). The CDR3 consists of 17 residues. J lost 5 bases, V lost 1 base, and 6 bases had no gene match. The CDR3 spells CASSLGWGLAVTGELFF. CDR3 DNA: TGTGCCAGCAGCTTAGGTTGGGGACTAGCGGTGACCGGGGAGCTGTTTTTT.

This clonotype has a count of ten or more. The J gene is TRBJ1-6, the V gene TRBV20-1; D not certain. Per the germline V gene, CDR1 is DFQATT and CDR2 is SNEGSKA (reference sequence). There are 14 residues in the CDR3. The V gene lost 0 bases and the J gene lost 3 bases, with 6 bases spanning the gap. The CDR3, as DNA: TGCAGTGCTAGAGATGGGATCTATAATTCACCCCTCCACTTT. It yields the protein CSARDGIYNSPLHF.

This clonotype appeared many times. The V call is TRBV7-3, the J call TRBJ2-1, with D maybe TRBD2 (7 bases). Per the germline V gene, CDR1 is SGHTA and CDR2 is FQGTGA. V lost 5 bases, J lost 7 bases, and 18 bases lay in between. This CDR3 has 15 residues. The CDR3 bases are TGTGCCAGCAGCCCGCCTGGGGGCGGGGGAAATGAGCAGTTCTTC. It specifies CASSPPGGGGNEQFF.

This clonotype was found many times. This rearrangement joins TRBV5-1 to TRBJ2-5; TRBD1 matches at 7 bases. The J segment lost 3 bases and the V segment lost 6 bases, leaving 8 bases of the junction unmatched. From germline, CDR1 is SGHRS and CDR2 YFSETQ. The CDR3 has 14 amino acids. CDR3 loop: CASTITQGKETQYF. In DNA form, the CDR3 reads TGCGCCAGCACCATCACACAGGGGAAAGAGACCCAGTACTTC.

This clonotype was counted at least ten times. This chain links TRBV5-4 with TRBJ1-4; D unresolved. The CDR3 covers 13 residues. V was shortened by 2 bases and J by 0 bases, with 2 bases between the two germline ends. Germline-derived CDR1 and CDR2 are SGHNT and YYREEE (reference sequence). The CDR3: CASSLTTNEKLFF. The CDR3, as DNA: TGTGCCAGCAGCTTAACAACTAATGAAAAACTGTTTTTT.

The genes are TRBV2 and TRBJ1-1, with 9 nucleotides matching TRBD1. The V segment lost 9 bases and the J segment 5 bases; nucleotides outside the gene matches: 7. The CDR3 has 13 residues. In germline, CDR1 is SNHLY, CDR2 FYNNEI. CDR3 coding DNA: TGTGCCAGTCGGACAGGGGAACTTACTGAAGCTTTCTTT. Amino acids: CASRTGELTEAFF.

This clonotype was detected ten times or more. This rearrangement joins TRBV19 to TRBJ2-7; D is perhaps TRBD1 (7 bases). V shed 7 bases and J shed 1 base, with 14 bases lying between them. CDR1 is LNHDA and CDR2 is SQIVND in the germline V gene (reference sequence). This CDR3 contains 14 residues. CDR3 sequence: CASTSRGASYEQYF. The CDR3 region has the DNA TGTGCCAGTACCTCCAGGGGGGCTTCCTACGAGCAGTACTTC.

This clonotype has a count of ten or more. The rearrangement links TRBV20-1 to TRBJ1-5, with 7 bases aligning to TRBD1. CDR1 and CDR2 (germline): DFQATT, SNEGSKA (reference sequence). The CDR3 sequence is 18 residues long. Germline trimming cut 2 bases from V and 5 bases from J; bases unmatched to any gene: 18. CDR3 DNA sequence: TGCAGTGCTAGACCGAGGGCCGCCGGGACAGCGGAGTATCAGCCCCAGCATTTT. Amino acids: CSARPRAAGTAEYQPQHF.

This chain joins TRBV9 and TRBJ2-1; 7 bases align to TRBD2. With V trimmed by 1 base and J by 7 bases, 8 bases remained unmatched. The CDR3 contains 15 residues. Germline CDR1 reads SGDLS; CDR2 reads YYNGEE. The CDR3 region has the DNA TGTGCCAGCAGCGTACCGGCGGGAGAATCAAATGAGCAGTTCTTC. Translation gives CASSVPAGESNEQFF.

The J gene is TRBJ1-2, the V gene TRBV9; 8 bases line up with TRBD1. CDR1 and CDR2 from the germline V gene are SGDLS and YYNGEE. CDR3 size: 13 residues. V lost 3 bases and J lost 11; bases outside the gene matches: 9. The CDR3 nucleotides are TGTGCCAGCAGCGCACAAATCGACAGGGGATACACCTTC. Translating it yields CASSAQIDRGYTF.

This sequence joins TRBV6-5 and TRBJ2-3, with D possibly being TRBD1 (5 bases). With the DNA end fitting TRBJ1-5 better, the J assignment may be wrong. This CDR3 is built from 14 residues. Germline V gene sequence: CDR1 MNHEY, CDR2 SVGAGI. CDR3 region: CASSYGTSGRAQHF. DNA for the CDR3: TGTGCCAGCAGTTACGGGACTAGCGGGAGGGCCCAGCATTTT.

This clonotype was found a few times. The rearrangement joins TRBV10-3 to TRBJ1-1; perhaps TRBD1 as D (5 bases). The CDR3 is 16 amino acids. Germline V gives CDR1 ENHRY, CDR2 SYGVKD. V was pared by 5 bases and J by 2 bases, with 18 bases between. The CDR3 DNA sequence: TGTGCCATCAGTACCGGGACGTCAAAAGGAAACACTGAAGCTTTCTTT. Protein: CAISTGTSKGNTEAFF.

About this clonotype: Mismatch with germline at one junction end may stem from a read error. V gene TRBV10-1 combines with J gene TRBJ2-5; 8 nucleotides agree with TRBD1. The CDR3 totals 14 residues. In germline, CDR1 is WNHNN, CDR2 SYGVQD (reference sequence). Here the CDR3 reads CAIGQGTGKETQYF. CDR3 nucleotides: TGTGCCATCGGCCAAGGGACAGGAAAAGAGACCCAGTACTTC.

Worth noting for this clonotype: The germline gene is not matched at one end of the junction; a read error may be the cause. The genes are TRBV6-1 and TRBJ2-6, with D perhaps matching TRBD1 (5 bases). Germline V gene data show CDR1 as MNHNS and CDR2 as SASEGT. This CDR3 has 12 amino acids. Written as DNA, the CDR3 is TGTGCCAGCAGCTCTGGGGCCAACGCCCTGACTTTC. Translating it yields CASSSGANALTF.

The table lists this clonotype with many counts. The chain carries TRBV13 and TRBJ1-2; no reliable D call. The CDR3 consists of 14 residues. Germline loops: CDR1 PRHDT, CDR2 FYEKMQ (reference sequence). With 1 base removed from V and 1 base from J, the gap between germline ends came to 7 bases. In DNA form, the CDR3 reads TGTGCCAGCAGCTTAGTGTCCATTAACTATGGCTACACCTTC. Translation: CASSLVSINYGYTF.